The present T cell receptor beta chain was sequenced within a study of T cells in Graves' hyperthyroidism and ophthalmopathy. General study points: Most thyroid-expanded clonotypes above 0.001 were also found in blood.

Germline CDR1 reads DFQATT; CDR2 reads SNEGSKA (reference sequence). The CDR3 loop spans 14 amino acids. Trimming shortened V by 3 bases and J by 7 bases, and 16 bases separated the two germline ends. Patients were excluded because of uncontrolled infection, other autoimmune disease, pregnancy or lactation. Fresh peripheral blood, 10 ml, was the source of the PBMCs. A few counts support this clonotype. Its antigen is not known. Amplification targeted TCR beta CDR3 regions from RNA transcripts. The HTBI primer set was used in a first-round RT-PCR of the TCR CDR3. Using its own MiXCR run on the multiplex PCR reads, TCRdb lists one record per CDR3 protein. The sample has hundreds of thousands of distinct CDR3 sequences, around 13% seen once.

Sequences were obtained from blood. This sequence originates from a young woman with Graves' hyperthyroidism. This chain joins TRBV20-1 and TRBJ2-1, with D possibly being TRBD2 (6 bases). CDR3 amino acids: CSARGPGGLNEQFF. In DNA form, the CDR3 reads TGCAGTGCTAGGGGTCCCGGAGGGTTAAATGAGCAGTTCTTC.